This T cell receptor beta chain was sequenced for a study of STAT5B mutations in CD4+ large granular lymphocyte leukemia. Generated by immunoSEQ multiplex PCR, the TCRdb table keeps only in-frame clones and is missing some. The sample has fewer than 40,000 clones, about 80% seen once; the top ten hold 7.1%. Whole-study findings and limits: TRBV06-family usage was enriched in top patient clones (8/27) versus controls (2/35). Without putative leukemic clones, patient CD4-sorted repertoires remained more clonal than healthy CD4+ repertoires. Main leukemic clonotypes were patient-specific, but roughly 26% appeared at low frequency elsewhere.

Concerning this clone: Its specificity is not known.

J was trimmed by 4 bases and V by 1 base; bases with no gene match: 4. CDR1 and CDR2 from the germline V gene are SGHAT and FQNNGV. The CDR3 loop spans 16 amino acids. The source material was CD4+ T cells from blood buffy coats. The chain is built from TRBV11-2 and TRBJ2-2, with TRBD2 identical over 9 bases. The origin of this receptor is a human donor in good health. The CDR3 coding sequence is TGTGCCAGCAGCTTAGTAGCGGGAGACCCCACCGGGGAGCTGTTTTTT. It codes for CASSLVAGDPTGELFF.